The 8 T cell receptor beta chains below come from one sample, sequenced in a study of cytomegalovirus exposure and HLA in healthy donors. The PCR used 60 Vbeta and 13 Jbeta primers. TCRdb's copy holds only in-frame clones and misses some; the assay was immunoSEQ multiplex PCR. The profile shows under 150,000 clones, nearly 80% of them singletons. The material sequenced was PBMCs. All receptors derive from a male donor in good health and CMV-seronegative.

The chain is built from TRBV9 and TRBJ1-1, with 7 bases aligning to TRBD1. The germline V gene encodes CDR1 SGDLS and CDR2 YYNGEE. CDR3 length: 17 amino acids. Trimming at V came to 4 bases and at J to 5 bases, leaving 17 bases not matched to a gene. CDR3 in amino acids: CASSRTPQGVEGTEAFF. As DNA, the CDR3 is TGTGCCAGCAGCCGGACGCCTCAGGGGGTAGAAGGGACTGAAGCTTTCTTT.

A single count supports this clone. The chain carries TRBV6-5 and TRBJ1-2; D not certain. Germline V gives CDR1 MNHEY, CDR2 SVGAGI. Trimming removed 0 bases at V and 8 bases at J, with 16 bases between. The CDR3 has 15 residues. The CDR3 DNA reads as TGTGCCAGCAGTTACTCGACGATCCACGCGGGGGGCTACACCTTC. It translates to CASSYSTIHAGGYTF.

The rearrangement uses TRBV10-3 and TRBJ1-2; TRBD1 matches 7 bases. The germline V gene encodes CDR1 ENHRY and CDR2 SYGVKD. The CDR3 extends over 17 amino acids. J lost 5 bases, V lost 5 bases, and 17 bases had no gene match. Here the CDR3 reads CAISPTSDRTREYGYTF. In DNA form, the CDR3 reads TGTGCCATCAGTCCTACATCGGACAGGACCCGTGAGTATGGCTACACCTTC.

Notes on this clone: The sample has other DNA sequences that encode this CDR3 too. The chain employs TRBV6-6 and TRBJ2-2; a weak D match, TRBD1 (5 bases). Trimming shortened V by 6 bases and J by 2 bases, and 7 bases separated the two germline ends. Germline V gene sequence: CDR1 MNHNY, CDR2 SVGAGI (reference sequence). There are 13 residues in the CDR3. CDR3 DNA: TGTGCCAGCAGGACAGAAAACACCGGGGAGCTGTTTTTT. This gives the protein CASRTENTGELFF.

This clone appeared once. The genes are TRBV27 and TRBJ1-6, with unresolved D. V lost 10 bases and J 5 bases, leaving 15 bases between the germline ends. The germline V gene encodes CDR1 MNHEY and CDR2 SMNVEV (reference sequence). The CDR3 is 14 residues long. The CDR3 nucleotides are TGTGCCACCAGATTACAGTTGAATAATTCACCCCTCCACTTT. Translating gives CATRLQLNNSPLHF.

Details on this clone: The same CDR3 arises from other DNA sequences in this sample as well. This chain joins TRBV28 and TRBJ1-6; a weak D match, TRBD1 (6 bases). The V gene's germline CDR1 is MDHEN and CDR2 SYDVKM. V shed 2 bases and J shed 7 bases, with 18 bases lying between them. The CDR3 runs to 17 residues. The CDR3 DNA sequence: TGTGCCAGCAGTTTACCCCTTAATACAGGGCTCAATTCACCCCTCCACTTT. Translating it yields CASSLPLNTGLNSPLHF.

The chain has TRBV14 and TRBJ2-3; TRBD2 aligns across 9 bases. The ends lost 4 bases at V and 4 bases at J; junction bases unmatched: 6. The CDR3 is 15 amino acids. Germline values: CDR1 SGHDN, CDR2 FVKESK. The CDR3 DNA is TGTGCCAGCAGCCCATCAGCGGGGGGCCCAGATACGCAGTATTTT. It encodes CASSPSAGGPDTQYF.

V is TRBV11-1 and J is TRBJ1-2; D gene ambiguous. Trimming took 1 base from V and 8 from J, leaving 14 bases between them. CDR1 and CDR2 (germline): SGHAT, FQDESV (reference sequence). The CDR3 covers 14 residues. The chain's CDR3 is CASSLEGFGGGYTF. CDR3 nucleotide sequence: TGTGCCAGCAGCTTAGAAGGGTTTGGAGGAGGCTACACCTTC.